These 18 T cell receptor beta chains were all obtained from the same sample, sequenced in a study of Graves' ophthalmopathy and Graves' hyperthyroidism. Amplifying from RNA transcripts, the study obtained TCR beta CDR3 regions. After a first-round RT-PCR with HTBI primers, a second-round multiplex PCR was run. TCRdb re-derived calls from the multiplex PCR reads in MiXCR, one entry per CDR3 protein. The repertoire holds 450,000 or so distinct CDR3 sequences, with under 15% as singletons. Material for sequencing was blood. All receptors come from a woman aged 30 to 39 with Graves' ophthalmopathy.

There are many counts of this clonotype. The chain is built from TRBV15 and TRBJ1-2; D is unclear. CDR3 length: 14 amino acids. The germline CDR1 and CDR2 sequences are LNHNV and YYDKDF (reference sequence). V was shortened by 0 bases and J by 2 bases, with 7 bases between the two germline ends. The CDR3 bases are TGTGCCACCAGCAGAGATTACGGAAACTATGGCTACACCTTC. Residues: CATSRDYGNYGYTF. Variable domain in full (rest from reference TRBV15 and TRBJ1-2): DAMVIQNPRYQVTQFGKPVTLSCSQTLNHNVMYWYQQKSSQAPKLLFHYYDKDFNNEADTPDNFQSRRPNTSFCFLDIRSPGLGDTAMYLCATSRDYGNYGYTFGSGTRLTVV.

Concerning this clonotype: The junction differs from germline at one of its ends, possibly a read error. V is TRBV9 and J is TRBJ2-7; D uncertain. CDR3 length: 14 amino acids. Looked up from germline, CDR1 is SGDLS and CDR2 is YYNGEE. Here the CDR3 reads CAGSVAPDSYEQYF. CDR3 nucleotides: TGTGCCGGCAGCGTAGCCCCGGACTCCTACGAGCAGTACTTC.

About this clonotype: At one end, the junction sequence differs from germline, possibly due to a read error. CDR3 DNA sequence: TGTGCCAGCAGCGGAGTCAGATCCTATGGTTACACCTTC. Its protein product is CASSGVRSYGYTF. V gene TRBV11-2 combines with J gene TRBJ1-2; no reliable D call. CDR3 size: 13 residues. Per the germline V gene, CDR1 is SGHAT and CDR2 is FQNNGV.

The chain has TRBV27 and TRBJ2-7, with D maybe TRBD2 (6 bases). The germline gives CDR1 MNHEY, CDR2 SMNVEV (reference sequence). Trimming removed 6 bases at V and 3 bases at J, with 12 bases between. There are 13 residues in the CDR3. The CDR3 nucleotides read TGTGCCAGCAGCGGGGGTCGCGGCTACGAGCAGTACTTC. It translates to CASSGGRGYEQYF.

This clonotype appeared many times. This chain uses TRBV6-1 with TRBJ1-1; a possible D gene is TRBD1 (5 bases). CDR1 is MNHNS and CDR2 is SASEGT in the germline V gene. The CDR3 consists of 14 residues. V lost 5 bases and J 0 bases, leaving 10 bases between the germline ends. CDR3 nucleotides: TGTGCCAGCAGTCTCCGGGGGGTGAACACTGAAGCTTTCTTT. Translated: CASSLRGVNTEAFF.

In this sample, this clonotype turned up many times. DNA of the CDR3: TGTGCCAGCAGCTATAGGGACAGGCGCCACTATGGCTACACCTTC. Protein sequence: CASSYRDRRHYGYTF. V and J are TRBV6-5 and TRBJ1-2, with TRBD1 matching 8 bases. This CDR3 contains 15 residues. In germline, CDR1 is MNHEY, CDR2 SVGAGI. V dropped 6 bases and J dropped 3; count of bases not matched to a gene: 9.

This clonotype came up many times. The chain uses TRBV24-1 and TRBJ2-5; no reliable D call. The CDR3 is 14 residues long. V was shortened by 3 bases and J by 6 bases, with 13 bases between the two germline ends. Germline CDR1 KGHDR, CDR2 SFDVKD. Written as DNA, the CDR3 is TGTGCCACCAGTGATCTGTGGGGTGGAAAGACCCAGTACTTC. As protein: CATSDLWGGKTQYF.

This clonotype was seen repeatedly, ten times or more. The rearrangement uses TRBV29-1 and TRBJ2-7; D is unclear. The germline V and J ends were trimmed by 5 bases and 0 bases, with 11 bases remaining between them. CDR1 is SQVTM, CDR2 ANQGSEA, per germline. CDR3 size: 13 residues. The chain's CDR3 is CSVFRPSSYEQYF. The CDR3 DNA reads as TGCAGCGTTTTCCGCCCAAGCTCCTACGAGCAGTACTTC.

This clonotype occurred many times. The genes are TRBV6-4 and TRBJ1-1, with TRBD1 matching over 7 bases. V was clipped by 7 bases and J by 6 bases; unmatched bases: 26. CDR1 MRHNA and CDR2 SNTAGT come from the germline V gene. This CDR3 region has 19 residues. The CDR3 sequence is CASIGPRDEGGYLMAEAFF. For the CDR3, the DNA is TGTGCCAGCATCGGGCCACGGGATGAAGGGGGCTACCTCATGGCTGAAGCTTTCTTT.

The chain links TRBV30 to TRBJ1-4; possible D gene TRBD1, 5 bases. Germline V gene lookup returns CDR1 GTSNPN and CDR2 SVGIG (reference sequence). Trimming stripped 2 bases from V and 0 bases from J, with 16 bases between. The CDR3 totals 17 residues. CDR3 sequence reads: CAWSPLGEGPTNEKLFF. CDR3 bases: TGTGCCTGGAGTCCTTTAGGGGAAGGCCCAACTAATGAAAAACTGTTTTTT.

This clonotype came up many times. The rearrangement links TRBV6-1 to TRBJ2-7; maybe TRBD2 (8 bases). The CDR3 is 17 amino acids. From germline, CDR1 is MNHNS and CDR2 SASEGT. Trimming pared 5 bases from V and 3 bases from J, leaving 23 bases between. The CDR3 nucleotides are TGTGCCAGCAGTCAAAACGGGGGGGACAGAGAAGGCTACGAGCAGTACTTC. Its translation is CASSQNGGDREGYEQYF.

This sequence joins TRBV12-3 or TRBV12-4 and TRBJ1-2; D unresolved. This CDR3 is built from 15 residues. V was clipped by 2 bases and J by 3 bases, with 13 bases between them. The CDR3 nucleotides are TGTGCCAGCAGTTTAAGCTCTGGTTTGGACTATGGCTACACCTTC. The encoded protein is CASSLSSGLDYGYTF.

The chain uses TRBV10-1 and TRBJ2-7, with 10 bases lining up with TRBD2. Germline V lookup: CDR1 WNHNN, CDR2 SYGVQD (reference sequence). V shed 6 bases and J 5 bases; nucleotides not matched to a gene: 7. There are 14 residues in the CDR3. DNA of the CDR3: TGCGCCAGCAGCGCCGGGACTAGCGCTCACGAGCAGTACTTC. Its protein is CASSAGTSAHEQYF.

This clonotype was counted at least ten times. The CDR3 DNA follows: TGTGCCAGCAGTTTACCTAGCGTCGGGGGGGGCGAGCAGTACTTC. Residues: CASSLPSVGGGEQYF. The chain is built from TRBV12-3 or TRBV12-4 and TRBJ2-7, with 8 nucleotides matching TRBD2. The CDR3 consists of 15 residues. V shed 2 bases, J shed 6 bases, and the junction held 9 bases outside the gene matches.

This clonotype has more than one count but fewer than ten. This CDR3 reads CASSQSLTMNTEAFF. CDR3 nucleotides: TGCGCCAGCAGCCAATCCCTCACGATGAACACTGAAGCTTTCTTT. The chain carries TRBV4-1 and TRBJ1-1; unclear D gene. The CDR3 is made up of 15 amino acids. The V gene lost 2 bases and the J gene lost 0 bases, with 10 bases spanning the gap. Germline V gene lookup returns CDR1 MGHRA and CDR2 YSYEKL.

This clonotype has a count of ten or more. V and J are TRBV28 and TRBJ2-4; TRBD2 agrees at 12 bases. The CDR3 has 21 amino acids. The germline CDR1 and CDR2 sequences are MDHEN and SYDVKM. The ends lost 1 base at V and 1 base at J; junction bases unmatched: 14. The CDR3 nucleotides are TGTGCCAGCAGTTTATTATGGACTAGCGGGAATGGGGGTGAGGCCAAAAACATTCAGTACTTC. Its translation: CASSLLWTSGNGGEAKNIQYF.

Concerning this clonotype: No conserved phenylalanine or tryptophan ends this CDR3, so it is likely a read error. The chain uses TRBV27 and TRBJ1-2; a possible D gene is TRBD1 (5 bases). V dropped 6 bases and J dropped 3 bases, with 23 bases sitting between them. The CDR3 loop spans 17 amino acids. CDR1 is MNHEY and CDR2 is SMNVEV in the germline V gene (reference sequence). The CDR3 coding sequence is TGTGCCAGCAGCCCCCTAGGGGAGGGAGCGCGCGACTATGGCTACACCGTC. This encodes CASSPLGEGARDYGYTV.

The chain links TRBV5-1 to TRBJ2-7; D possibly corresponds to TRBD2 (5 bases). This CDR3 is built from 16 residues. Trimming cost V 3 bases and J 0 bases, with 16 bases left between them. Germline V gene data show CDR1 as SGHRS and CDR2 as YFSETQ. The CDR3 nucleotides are TGCGCCAGCAGCTCTCAACGCGGGCCCCACTCCTACGAGCAGTACTTC. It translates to CASSSQRGPHSYEQYF.